The text below deals with one TCR beta chain. This specimen belongs to a study of technical replicates of blood from a handful of donors. Method: immunoSEQ multiplex PCR; TCRdb's copy keeps in-frame clones and lacks some. The sample records almost 65,000 clones, approximately 86% being singletons. Germline trimming cut 0 bases from V and 1 base from J; bases unmatched to any gene: 3. The CDR3 length is 16 residues. Germline assignment: CDR1 SGHRS and CDR2 YFSETQ. The receptor comes from a human donor in good health. Some clones in this sample may be carry-over from other donors' samples. Sequencing was done on a sample of PBMCs. The chain couples TRBV5-1 to TRBJ2-3; 9 bases align to TRBD2. The CDR3 nucleotides read TGCGCCAGCAGCTTGGGGCGACTAGCGGGCACAGATACGCAGTATTTT. Residues: CASSLGRLAGTDTQYF.